This T cell receptor (beta chain) was obtained from a study of blood T cell repertoires in COVID-19. Study summary: Both acute and convalescent COVID-19 samples were obtained from the United States, Italy and Spain.

TCRdb keeps only in-frame clones here, not all; method: immunoSEQ multiplex PCR. The table lists roughly 260,000 clones, approximately 92% of them singletons, with under 3% in the top ten. Per the germline V gene, CDR1 is SGHVS and CDR2 is FQNEAQ. V gave up 2 bases and J gave up 5 bases; unmatched junction bases: 17. The CDR3 spans 18 residues. V usage is TRBV7-8 and J usage is TRBJ2-7; 8 nucleotides line up with TRBD2. Specimen: peripheral blood. The origin of this receptor is a person between 18 and 35 years old with COVID-19, enrolled during active disease. The CDR3 DNA is TGTGCCAGCAGCTTAAAGGAGTTCGGACGGGAGGGCCGAAACGAGCAGTACTTC. It translates to CASSLKEFGREGRNEQYF.